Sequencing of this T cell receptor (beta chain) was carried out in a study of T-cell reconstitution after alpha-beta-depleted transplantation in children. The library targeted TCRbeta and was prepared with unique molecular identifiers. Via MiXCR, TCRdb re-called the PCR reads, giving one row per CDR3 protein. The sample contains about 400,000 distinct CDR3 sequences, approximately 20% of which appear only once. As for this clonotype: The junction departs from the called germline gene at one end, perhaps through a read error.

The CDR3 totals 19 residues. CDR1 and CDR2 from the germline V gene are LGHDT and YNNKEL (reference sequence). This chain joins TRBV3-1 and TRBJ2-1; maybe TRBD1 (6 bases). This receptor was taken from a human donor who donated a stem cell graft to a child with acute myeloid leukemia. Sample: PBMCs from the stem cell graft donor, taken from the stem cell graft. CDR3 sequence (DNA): TGTACCAGCAGCACTGATGGGCAGGGGATTTTATTAGGGTACAATGAGCAGTTCTTC. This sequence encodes CTSSTDGQGILLGYNEQFF.